The 17 T cell receptor beta chains presented below share a single source sample, sequenced in a study of T cells after posttransplantation cyclophosphamide. Busulfan-fludarabine conditioning, marrow transplant, and cyclophosphamide on days +3 and +4 were administered. TCRdb keeps only in-frame clones here, not all; method: immunoSEQ multiplex PCR. The repertoire consists of more than 4,500 clones, with over 65% occurring once and the leading ten covering 2.5% to 3.5%. The material was CD4+ T cells sorted from blood, obtained 350 to 370 days after allogeneic stem cell transplant with posttransplant cyclophosphamide. The receptor set was obtained from a male patient in his fifties or sixties who received an allogeneic stem cell transplant from a related donor and was CMV-positive. Some T cells may possibly be graft donor cells.

J is TRBJ2-2 and V is TRBV5-1; 8 bases fit TRBD2. Germline V gives CDR1 SGHRS, CDR2 YFSETQ. J gave up 0 bases and V 1 base, and 5 bases lay outside the gene matches. The CDR3 length is 17 residues. The CDR3 sequence is CASSLPSGGANTGELFF. Here the CDR3 DNA reads TGCGCCAGCAGCTTGCCTTCGGGGGGGGCGAACACCGGGGAGCTGTTTTTT.

This chain links TRBV11-2 with TRBJ1-3; D is unresolved. Germline V gives CDR1 SGHAT, CDR2 FQNNGV. The CDR3 has 15 residues. Trimming left V 4 bases short and J 0 bases short, with 10 bases between. CDR3 DNA: TGTGCCAGCAGCTCGGGATTGAGCTCTGGAAACACCATATATTTT. Translation gives CASSSGLSSGNTIYF.

The V gene is TRBV5-1, the J gene TRBJ2-3, with D perhaps TRBD2 (5 bases). Trimming removed 1 base from V and 5 bases from J, with 17 bases in between. This CDR3 has 16 residues. Per germline, CDR1 SGHRS and CDR2 YFSETQ. The CDR3 sequence: CASSLPPAERVDTQYF. The CDR3 nucleotides are TGCGCCAGCAGCTTGCCCCCGGCGGAGAGGGTAGATACGCAGTATTTT.

V is TRBV5-1 and J is TRBJ2-5; D perhaps matches TRBD1 (7 bases). With 7 bases removed from V and 1 base from J, the gap between germline ends came to 11 bases. Looked up from germline, CDR1 is SGHRS and CDR2 is YFSETQ. This CDR3 region has 13 residues. CDR3 nucleotides: TGCGCCAGCTCGGAGGGGGCCCAAGAGACCCAGTACTTC. As protein: CASSEGAQETQYF.

This sequence joins TRBV6-5 and TRBJ1-2; 10 positions match TRBD1. CDR1 MNHEY and CDR2 SVGAGI come from the germline V gene. V was clipped by 4 bases and J by 2 bases; unmatched bases: 7. The CDR3 consists of 16 residues. The chain's CDR3 is CASSSLPGQGNYGYTF. CDR3 bases: TGTGCCAGCAGTTCTCTTCCGGGACAGGGGAACTATGGCTACACCTTC.

The chain carries TRBV4-1 and TRBJ2-1; maybe TRBD2 (6 bases). The CDR3 is 16 amino acids. The V gene lost 5 bases and the J gene lost 4 bases, with 18 bases spanning the gap. Germline loops: CDR1 MGHRA, CDR2 YSYEKL. The chain's CDR3 is CASSSPGGDQYNEQFF. CDR3 in DNA: TGCGCCAGCAGCTCTCCTGGAGGGGACCAATACAATGAGCAGTTCTTC.

The gene calls are TRBV18 and TRBJ2-7; D is unresolved. The V gene's germline CDR1 is KGHSH and CDR2 LQKENI. V lost 6 bases, J lost 5 bases, and 14 bases lay in between. The CDR3 runs to 13 residues. CDR3 loop: CASSRVILDEQYF. CDR3 bases: TGTGCCAGCTCTCGGGTTATACTCGACGAGCAGTACTTC.

This CDR3 reads CASSLTGGYLNGYTF. In DNA form, the CDR3 reads TGCGCCAGCAGCTTAACAGGGGGATATTTGAATGGCTACACCTTC. This chain joins TRBV5-1 and TRBJ1-2, with 8 bases fitting TRBD1. The germline V gene encodes CDR1 SGHRS and CDR2 YFSETQ. Germline trimming cut 2 bases from V and 6 bases from J; bases unmatched to any gene: 9. The CDR3 has 15 amino acids. Drawing the rest from reference TRBV5-1 and TRBJ1-2, the complete variable domain is KAGVTQTPRYLIKTRGQQVTLSCSPISGHRSVSWYQQTPGQGLQFLFEYFSETQRNKGNFPGRFSGRQFSNSRSEMNVSTLELGDSALYLCASSLTGGYLNGYTFGSGTRLTVV.

The V and J genes are TRBV7-2 and TRBJ2-7; D might be TRBD1 (6 bases). The CDR3 runs 14 residues. Trimming removed 1 base from V and 4 bases from J, with 11 bases in between. In germline, CDR1 is SGHTA, CDR2 FQGNSA. The CDR3 DNA follows: TGTGCCAGCAGCTTAGGGACAGTTCCATACGAGCAGTACTTC. It translates to CASSLGTVPYEQYF.

The chain couples TRBV11-3 to TRBJ2-2; D is possibly TRBD1 (6 bases). V dropped 2 bases and J dropped 0 bases, with 7 bases sitting between them. This CDR3 comprises 15 residues. CDR1 and CDR2 (germline): SGHNT, YENEEA. The CDR3 DNA reads TGTGCCAGCAGCTTAACAGGGACGAACACCGGGGAGCTGTTTTTT. Amino acid sequence: CASSLTGTNTGELFF.

This clone has only a few counts. V gene TRBV7-9 combines with J gene TRBJ1-4; weak D call: TRBD1 (5 bases). V was trimmed by 7 bases and J by 5 bases, leaving 17 bases between them. This CDR3 has 15 amino acids. Germline assignment: CDR1 SEHNR and CDR2 FQNEAQ (reference sequence). CDR3 amino acids: CASTPRGETNEKLFF. CDR3 nucleotides: TGTGCCAGCACCCCCCGGGGGGAGACGAATGAAAAACTGTTTTTT.

The chain recombines TRBV21-1 with TRBJ2-3; the D call TRBD2 from the table was never checked on the DNA. TRBV21-1 is described as a pseudogene. The CDR3 is 16 amino acids. The CDR3 nucleotides read TGTGCCAGCAGCCCCTTCGGGTTAATTGACACAGATACGCAGTATTTT. This encodes CASSPFGLIDTDTQYF.

The J gene is TRBJ1-1, the V gene TRBV30; 7 bases line up with TRBD1. This CDR3 comprises 14 residues. V dropped 5 bases and J dropped 5; count of bases not matched to a gene: 11. Germline V gene data show CDR1 as GTSNPN and CDR2 as SVGIG (reference sequence). Written as DNA, the CDR3 is TGTGCCTGGGCCTCTTACAGGGGAAGGACTGAAGCTTTCTTT. Protein: CAWASYRGRTEAFF.

The rearrangement links TRBV14 to TRBJ1-1; 9 nucleotides line up with TRBD1. The V segment lost 5 bases and the J segment 10 bases; nucleotides outside the gene matches: 8. This CDR3 comprises 13 residues. CDR1 is SGHDN, CDR2 FVKESK, per germline. Written as DNA, the CDR3 is TGTGCCAGCAGCATACAGGGGGCGCGGCGAGCTTTCTTT. Its protein is CASSIQGARRAFF.

The chain carries TRBV12-5 and TRBJ2-1; 7 bases align to TRBD1. With 4 bases clipped from V and 4 bases from J, the junction kept 7 bases outside the gene matches. The CDR3 has 15 residues. In germline, CDR1 is LGHNT, CDR2 FRNRAP. The CDR3 nucleotides read TGTGCTAGTGGTTCGAAGGGACAGCCATACAATGAGCAGTTCTTC. It encodes CASGSKGQPYNEQFF.

The J gene is TRBJ1-5, the V gene TRBV6-6; D uncertain. The V end lost 0 bases, the J end lost 6 bases, and 6 bases lay between the germline ends. The V gene's germline CDR1 is MNHNY and CDR2 SVGAGI (reference sequence). The length of the CDR3 is 13 residues. The CDR3 DNA reads TGTGCCAGCAGTTACTCAACCGGTCAGCCCCAGCATTTT. This translates into CASSYSTGQPQHF.

The gene calls are TRBV9 and TRBJ2-2, with TRBD1 matching 11 bases. The V segment lost 5 bases and the J segment 4 bases; nucleotides outside the gene matches: 1. The CDR3 spans 14 residues. Germline CDR1 reads SGDLS; CDR2 reads YYNGEE. The CDR3 DNA reads as TGTGCCAGCAGGGGGACAGGGGGCACCGGGGAGCTGTTTTTT. It is translated as CASRGTGGTGELFF.